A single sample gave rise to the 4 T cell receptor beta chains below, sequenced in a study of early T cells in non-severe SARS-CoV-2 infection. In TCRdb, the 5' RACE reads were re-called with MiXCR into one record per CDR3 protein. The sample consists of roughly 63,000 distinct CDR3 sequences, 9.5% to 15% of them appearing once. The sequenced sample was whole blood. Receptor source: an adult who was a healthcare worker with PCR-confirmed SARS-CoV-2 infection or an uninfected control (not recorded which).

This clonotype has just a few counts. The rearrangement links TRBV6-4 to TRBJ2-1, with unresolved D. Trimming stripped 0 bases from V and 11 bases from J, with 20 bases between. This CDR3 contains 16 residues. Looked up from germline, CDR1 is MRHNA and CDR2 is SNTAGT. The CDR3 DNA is TGTGCCAGCAGTGACTCGAGGCCAGGCCTCTCGGGCAAGCAGTTCTTC. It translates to CASSDSRPGLSGKQFF.

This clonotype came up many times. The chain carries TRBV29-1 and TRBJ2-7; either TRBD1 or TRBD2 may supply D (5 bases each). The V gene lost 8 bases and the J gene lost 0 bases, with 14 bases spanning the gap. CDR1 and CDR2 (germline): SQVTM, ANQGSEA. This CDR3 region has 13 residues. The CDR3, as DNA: TGCAGCACGAGGAAGGGACCCTCCTACGAGCAGTACTTC. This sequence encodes CSTRKGPSYEQYF.

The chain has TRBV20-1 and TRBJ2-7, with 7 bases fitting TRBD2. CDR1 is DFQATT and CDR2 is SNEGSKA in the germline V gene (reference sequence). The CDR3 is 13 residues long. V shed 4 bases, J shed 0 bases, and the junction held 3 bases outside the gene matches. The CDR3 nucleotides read TGCAGTGCTATCGGCGGGAGCTCCTACGAGCAGTACTTC. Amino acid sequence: CSAIGGSSYEQYF.

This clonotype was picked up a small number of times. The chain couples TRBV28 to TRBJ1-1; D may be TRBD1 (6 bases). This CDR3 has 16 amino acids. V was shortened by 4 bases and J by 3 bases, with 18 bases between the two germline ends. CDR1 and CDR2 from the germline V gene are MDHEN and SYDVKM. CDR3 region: CASSSPGTQPHTEAFF. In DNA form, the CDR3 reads TGTGCCAGCAGTTCCCCCGGGACACAACCACACACTGAAGCTTTCTTT.